This T cell receptor beta chain was observed in a study of T cell responses to AZD1222 COVID-19 vaccine. Generated by immunoSEQ multiplex PCR, the TCRdb table keeps only in-frame clones and is missing some. The sample has under 150,000 clones, 90% seen once. The V and J ends lost 0 bases and 7 bases, in that order; junction bases with no gene match: 5. Germline CDR1 reads MNHEY; CDR2 reads SVGEGT. The CDR3 spans 16 residues. The origin of this receptor is an adult who received the AZD1222 COVID-19 vaccine. This material consisted of peripheral blood, taken 28 days after the second AZD1222 dose. The chain employs TRBV6-2 or TRBV6-3 and TRBJ2-1, with TRBD2 identical over 11 bases. CDR3 DNA: TGTGCCAGCAGTTACTCTACGACTAGCGGGAATAATGAGCAGTTCTTC. It specifies CASSYSTTSGNNEQFF.